Each of the 2 T cell receptor beta chains below was sequenced from the same sample in a study of T cells in Graves' hyperthyroidism and ophthalmopathy. Using RNA transcripts as the source, TCR beta CDR3 regions were amplified. Using the HTBI primer set, a first-round RT-PCR was run on the TCR CDR3. MiXCR, run by TCRdb on the multiplex PCR reads, gives a single entry per CDR3 protein. The repertoire has hundreds of thousands of distinct CDR3 sequences, around 20% of them found once; the top ten carry 50% to 75%. Specimen: blood. These receptors originate from a young man with Graves' ophthalmopathy.

V is TRBV6-6 and J is TRBJ1-2; D unclear. Between the trimmed V and J ends, which lost 0 bases and 1 base, there was a span of 12 bases. The CDR3 length is 16 residues. In germline, CDR1 is MNHNY, CDR2 SVGAGI (reference sequence). The CDR3 DNA reads as TGTGCCAGCAGTTACTCGAGGTCGTTTGATAACTATGGCTACACCTTC. Its translation: CASSYSRSFDNYGYTF.

The chain links TRBV27 to TRBJ1-2; D unresolved. This CDR3 region has 12 residues. V was shortened by 7 bases and J by 2 bases, with 8 bases between the two germline ends. Germline CDR1 MNHEY, CDR2 SMNVEV (reference sequence). CDR3 amino acids: CASTGENYGYTF. The CDR3, as DNA: TGTGCCAGCACCGGGGAGAACTATGGCTACACCTTC.